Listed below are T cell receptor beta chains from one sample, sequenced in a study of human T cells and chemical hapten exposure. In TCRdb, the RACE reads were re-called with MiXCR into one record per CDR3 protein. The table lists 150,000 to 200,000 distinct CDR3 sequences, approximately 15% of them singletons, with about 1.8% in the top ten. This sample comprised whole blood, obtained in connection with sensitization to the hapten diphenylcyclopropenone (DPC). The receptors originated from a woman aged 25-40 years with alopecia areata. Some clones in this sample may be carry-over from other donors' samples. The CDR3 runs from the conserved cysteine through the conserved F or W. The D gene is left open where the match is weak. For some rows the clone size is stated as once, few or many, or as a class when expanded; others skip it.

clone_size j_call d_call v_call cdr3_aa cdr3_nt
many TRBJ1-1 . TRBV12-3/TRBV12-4 CASSLNLNTEAFF TGTGCCAGCAGTTTAAATTTGAACACTGAAGCTTTCTTT
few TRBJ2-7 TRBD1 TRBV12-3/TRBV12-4 CASSSGQGAREQYF TGTGCCAGCAGTTCGGGACAGGGGGCGCGAGAGCAGTACTTC
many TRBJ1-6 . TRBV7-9 CASSYQGNPSYNSPLHF TGTGCCAGCAGTTACCAAGGGAATCCCTCCTATAATTCACCCCTCCACTTT
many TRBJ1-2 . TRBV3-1 CASSQQGGYGYTF TGTGCCAGCAGCCAGCAGGGCGGTTATGGCTACACCTTC
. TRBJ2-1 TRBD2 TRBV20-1 CSARGLAGREDEQFF TGCAGTGCTAGAGGACTAGCGGGAAGGGAGGATGAGCAGTTCTTC
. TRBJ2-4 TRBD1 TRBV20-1 CSARVGQGYIQYF TGCAGTGCTAGAGTAGGACAGGGTTACATTCAGTACTTC
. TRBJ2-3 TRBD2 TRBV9 CASSASPSTGTKICYTQYF TGTGCCAGCAGCGCGTCGCCTTCTACCGGGACTAAAATATGTTATACGCAGTATTTT
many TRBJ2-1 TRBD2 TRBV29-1 CSTAGGSSYNEQFF TGCAGCACGGCGGGAGGAAGCTCCTACAATGAGCAGTTCTTC
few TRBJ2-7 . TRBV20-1 CSARVTNAYEQYF TGCAGTGCTAGAGTGACAAATGCCTACGAGCAGTACTTC
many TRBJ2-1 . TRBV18 CASSPPLHNEQFF TGTGCCAGCTCACCGCCACTCCACAATGAGCAGTTCTTC
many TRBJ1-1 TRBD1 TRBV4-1 CASSQEARDRATEAFF TGCGCCAGCAGCCAAGAAGCGAGGGACAGGGCCACTGAAGCTTTCTTT
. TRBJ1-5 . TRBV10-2 CASREGQTNQPQHF TGCGCCAGCAGAGAAGGACAAACGAATCAGCCCCAGCATTTT
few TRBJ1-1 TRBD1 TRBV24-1 CATSGAGGTEAFF TGTGCCACCAGTGGGGCAGGGGGCACTGAAGCTTTCTTT
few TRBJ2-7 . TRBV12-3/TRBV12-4 CASRPQGTPGEQYF TGTGCCAGCAGACCACAGGGAACTCCGGGCGAGCAGTACTTC
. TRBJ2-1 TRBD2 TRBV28 CATTEAGADEQFF TGTGCCACCACGGAAGCGGGAGCGGATGAGCAGTTCTTC
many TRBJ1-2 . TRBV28 CASSWTRGYTF TGTGCCAGCAGTTGGACTCGGGGCTACACCTTC
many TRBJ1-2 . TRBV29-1 CSVEERTHGYTF TGCAGCGTTGAAGAACGGACCCATGGCTACACCTTC
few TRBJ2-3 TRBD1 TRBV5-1 CASSLAGTDTDTQYF TGCGCCAGCAGCTTGGCTGGGACAGACACAGATACGCAGTATTTT
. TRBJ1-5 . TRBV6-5 CASSSGPAALLWHF TGTGCCAGCAGTTCGGGGCCAGCGGCACTATTATGGCATTTT
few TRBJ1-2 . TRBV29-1 CSVGGYTF TGCAGCGTTGGCGGCTACACCTTC
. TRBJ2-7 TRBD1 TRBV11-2 CASSLDPTGQSEQYF TGTGCCAGCAGCTTAGACCCGACAGGGCAGAGCGAGCAGTACTTC
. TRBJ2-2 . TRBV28 CASRAAGGALNRELFF TGTGCCAGCAGAGCCGCCGGTGGGGCACTGAACCGGGAGCTGTTTTTT
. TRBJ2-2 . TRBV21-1 CASSRRDREAGELFF TGTGCCAGCAGCCGTCGGGACAGAGAAGCCGGGGAGCTGTTTTTT
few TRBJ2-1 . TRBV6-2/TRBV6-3 CASSPRAPNEQFF TGTGCCAGCAGTCCCCGGGCCCCCAATGAGCAGTTCTTC
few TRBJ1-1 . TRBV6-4 CASSPSMGGATEAFF TGTGCCAGCAGCCCCTCCATGGGGGGGGCCACTGAAGCTTTCTTT
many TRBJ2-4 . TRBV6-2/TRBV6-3 CASQPDAKNIQYF TGTGCCAGCCAGCCCGACGCCAAAAACATTCAGTACTTC
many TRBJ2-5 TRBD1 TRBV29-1 CSVVTGAGETQYF TGCAGCGTTGTGACAGGGGCCGGAGAGACCCAGTACTTC
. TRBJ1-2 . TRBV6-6 CAIKDRIYGYTF TGTGCCATCAAAGACAGGATCTATGGCTACACCTTC
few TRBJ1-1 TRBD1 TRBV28 CASSLLSGGGTEAFF TGTGCCAGCAGCCTACTCTCAGGGGGTGGCACTGAAGCTTTCTTT
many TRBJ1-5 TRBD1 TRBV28 CASRQPTGDVQPQHF TGTGCCAGCAGGCAACCGACAGGGGATGTTCAGCCCCAGCATTTT
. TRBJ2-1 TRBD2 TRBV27 CASSPLQGLAGGRSYNEQFF TGTGCCAGCAGTCCCCTTCAGGGACTAGCGGGGGGCCGATCCTACAATGAGCAGTTCTTC
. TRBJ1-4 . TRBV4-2 CASSQQLTTFNEKLFF TGTGCCAGCAGCCAACAGCTGACAACCTTTAATGAAAAACTGTTTTTT
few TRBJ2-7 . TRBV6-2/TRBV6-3 CASSYAGRYEQYF TGTGCCAGCAGTTACGCGGGGCGCTACGAGCAGTACTTC
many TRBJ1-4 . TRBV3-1 CASSLVGGKTNEKLFF TGTGCCAGCAGCCTTGTCGGAGGAAAAACTAATGAAAAACTGTTTTTT
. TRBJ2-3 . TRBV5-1 CASSAYGTATDTQYF TGCGCCAGCAGCGCCTACGGGACTGCCACAGATACGCAGTATTTT
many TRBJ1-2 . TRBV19 CASSIGPDGYTF TGTGCCAGTAGTATTGGACCTGATGGCTACACCTTC
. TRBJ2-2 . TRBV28 CASSKRVTGELFF TGTGCCAGCAGCAAGCGGGTGACCGGGGAGCTGTTTTTT
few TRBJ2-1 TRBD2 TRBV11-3 CASSLEGGGPDEQFF TGTGCCAGCAGCTTAGAGGGGGGAGGGCCCGATGAGCAGTTCTTC
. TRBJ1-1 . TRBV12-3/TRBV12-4 CASGGLIMNTEAFF TGTGCCAGCGGTGGGCTGATAATGAACACTGAAGCTTTCTTT
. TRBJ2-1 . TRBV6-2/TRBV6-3 CASSYFESSEQFF TGTGCCAGCAGTTATTTTGAATCTAGTGAGCAGTTCTTC
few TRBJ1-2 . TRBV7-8 CASSYGAGDYGYTF TGTGCCAGCAGCTACGGGGCGGGGGACTATGGCTACACCTTC
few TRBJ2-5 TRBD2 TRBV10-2 CASRIAGEETQYF TGCGCCAGCAGGATAGCGGGAGAGGAGACCCAGTACTTC
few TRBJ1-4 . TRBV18 CASSPGADEKLFF TGTGCCAGCTCACCAGGGGCGGATGAAAAACTGTTTTTT
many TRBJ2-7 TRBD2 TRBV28 CASGYAGGQYF TGTGCCAGCGGATATGCGGGGGGGCAGTACTTC
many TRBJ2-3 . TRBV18 CASSLAGVIDTQYF TGTGCCAGCTCACTCGCAGGCGTGATCGATACGCAGTATTTT
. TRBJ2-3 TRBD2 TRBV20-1 CSADRREAGGPSQYF TGCAGTGCCGACAGAAGGGAAGCGGGGGGCCCCTCGCAGTATTTT
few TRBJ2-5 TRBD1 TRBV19 CASSIGQGEETQYF TGTGCCAGTAGTATAGGGCAGGGGGAAGAGACCCAGTACTTC
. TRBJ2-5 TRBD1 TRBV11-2 CASSPGGAGSRQETQYF TGTGCCAGCAGCCCAGGGGGTGCAGGGTCTCGCCAAGAGACCCAGTACTTC
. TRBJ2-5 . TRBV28 CASSLWSPQETQYF TGTGCCAGCAGTTTATGGTCCCCCCAAGAGACCCAGTACTTC
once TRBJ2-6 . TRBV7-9 CASSLYDSRSGANVLTF TGTGCCAGCAGCTTATACGACAGCCGCTCTGGGGCCAACGTCCTGACTTTC
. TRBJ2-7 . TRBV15 CATSRDYSEYYEQYF TGTGCCACCAGCAGAGATTACAGCGAATACTACGAGCAGTACTTC
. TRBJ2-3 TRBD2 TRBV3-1 CASSQDQRGDTDTQYF TGTGCCAGCAGCCAAGATCAGCGGGGGGACACAGATACGCAGTATTTT